The rows below give T cell receptor beta chains drawn from one sample of a study of blood T cell repertoires in COVID-19. Generated by immunoSEQ multiplex PCR, the TCRdb table keeps only in-frame clones and is missing some. The sample holds 250,000 to 300,000 clones, more than 80% seen once. Material: PBMCs or T cells enriched from blood (not recorded which). The receptors stem from a woman aged 25 to 45 who had recovered from COVID-19. The CDR3 runs from the conserved cysteine through the conserved F or W. The D gene is left open where the match is weak. A clone size is listed for some rows: how often the clone was seen (once, few, many), or a class if it is expanded.

TRBJ1-3 TRBD1 once TRBV6-6 14 CASSMGQGGNTIYF TGTGCCAGCAGCATGGGACAGGGAGGAAACACCATATATTTT
TRBJ2-7 - - TRBV11-2 14 CASSLADFTGEQYF TGTGCCAGCAGCTTAGCGGACTTCACCGGCGAGCAGTACTTC
TRBJ1-3 - - TRBV19 15 CASRPPGRAGNTIYF TGTGCCAGTAGACCCCCGGGGAGAGCTGGAAACACCATATATTTT
TRBJ2-1 TRBD2 - TRBV12-5 15 CASGWGTSGNGEQFF TGTGCTAGTGGTTGGGGGACTAGCGGGAACGGTGAGCAGTTCTTC
TRBJ2-3 TRBD2 - TRBV5-8 16 CASSPRTSVSTDTQYF TGTGCCAGCAGCCCCCGGACTAGCGTTAGCACAGATACGCAGTATTTT
TRBJ2-3 - - TRBV27 16 CASSSRQASSTDTQYF TGTGCCAGCAGTTCTAGACAGGCCTCCAGCACAGATACGCAGTATTTT
TRBJ2-1 TRBD2 - TRBV7-9 15 CASSLALAGYNEQFF TGTGCCAGCAGCTTAGCACTAGCGGGTTACAATGAGCAGTTCTTC
TRBJ2-7 - few TRBV14 14 CASSWTASSYEQYF TGTGCCAGCAGCTGGACAGCCAGCTCCTACGAGCAGTACTTC
TRBJ2-1 - - TRBV7-3 16 CASSLGQTTSYNEQFF TGTGCCAGCAGTTTAGGACAGACAACGTCCTACAATGAGCAGTTCTTC
TRBJ1-2 - once TRBV27 15 CASSATVGLDYGYTF TGTGCCAGCAGTGCGACCGTGGGGCTCGACTATGGCTACACCTTC